The 5 T cell receptor beta chains below were found in one sample sequenced in a study of blood T cell repertoires in COVID-19. TCRdb's copy holds only in-frame clones and misses some; the assay was immunoSEQ multiplex PCR. Here the sample spans roughly 280,000 clones, 80% to 90% being singletons. The specimen sequenced was PBMCs or T cells enriched from blood (not recorded which). These receptors all come from a woman aged 30 to 39 with acute COVID-19.

The genes are TRBV14 and TRBJ2-3; 7 bases fit TRBD1. Germline V CDR1 and CDR2: SGHDN, FVKESK. The CDR3 loop spans 15 amino acids. Unmatched junction bases numbered 10, after V lost 6 bases and J lost 4 bases. This CDR3 is CASSRGQEYPDTQYF. DNA of the CDR3: TGTGCCAGCAGTCGCGGACAGGAGTATCCAGATACGCAGTATTTT.

The CDR3 region has the DNA TGCGCCAGCAGCTTGACCCTTTCCCGGGAGGGCGCTCCAGATACGCAGTATTTT. It translates to CASSLTLSREGAPDTQYF. The gene calls are TRBV5-1 and TRBJ2-3; TRBD2 agrees at 8 bases. V lost 1 base and J lost 4; bases outside the gene matches: 14. There are 18 residues in the CDR3. Germline V lookup: CDR1 SGHRS, CDR2 YFSETQ.

The V call is TRBV7-9, the J call TRBJ1-3; perhaps TRBD1 as D (6 bases). The CDR3 covers 13 residues. Germline V CDR1 and CDR2: SEHNR, FQNEAQ (reference sequence). The V gene lost 5 bases and the J gene lost 4 bases, with 9 bases spanning the gap. CDR3 coding DNA: TGTGCCAGCAGCAACGGACAGGGAAACACCATATATTTT. It encodes CASSNGQGNTIYF.

This rearrangement joins TRBV7-2 to TRBJ2-3, with 8 bases aligning to TRBD1. Germline V CDR1 and CDR2: SGHTA, FQGNSA. The V and J ends lost 5 bases and 2 bases, in that order; junction bases with no gene match: 6. The CDR3 covers 15 residues. CDR3 loop: CASSLGTGHTDTQYF. In DNA, the CDR3 is TGTGCCAGCAGCCTCGGGACAGGTCACACAGATACGCAGTATTTT. Using reference TRBV7-2 and TRBJ2-3 for the parts outside the CDR3, the full variable domain is GAGVSQSPSNKVTEKGKDVELRCDPISGHTALYWYRQSLGQGLEFLIYFQGNSAPDKSGLPSDRFSAERTGGSVSTLTIQRTQQEDSAVYLCASSLGTGHTDTQYFGPGTRLTVL.

This clone has a handful of counts. The V gene is TRBV28, the J gene TRBJ2-4; TRBD1 aligns across 9 bases. Germline CDR1 reads MDHEN; CDR2 reads SYDVKM. The trim removed 4 bases at V and 8 bases at J, leaving 6 bases unmatched. The CDR3 has 14 amino acids. As DNA, the CDR3 is TGTGCCAGCAGTTCGGACAGGGGAGGGGACATTCAGTACTTC. The encoded protein is CASSSDRGGDIQYF. Based on the CDR3 plus reference TRBV28 and TRBJ2-4, the full variable domain is DVKVTQSSRYLVKRTGEKVFLECVQDMDHENMFWYRQDPGLGLRLIYFSYDVKMKEKGDIPEGYSVSREKKERFSLILESASTNQTSMYLCASSSDRGGDIQYFGAGTRLSVL.